The 6 T cell receptor beta chains below were found in one sample sequenced in a study of blood T cell repertoires in COVID-19. The data were produced by immunoSEQ multiplex PCR, yet TCRdb's version contains in-frame clones alone and is incomplete. In the table there are some 120,000 clones, around four fifths of which are singletons. The specimen was peripheral blood. The receptors originated from a man aged 55 to 70 with acute or convalescent COVID-19.

The chain carries TRBV5-1 and TRBJ2-2; 8 positions match TRBD2. V lost 3 bases to trimming and J lost 3 bases; unmatched junction nucleotides: 4. Germline CDR1 SGHRS, CDR2 YFSETQ. The CDR3 loop spans 15 amino acids. CDR3 amino acids: CASSSRGGDTGELFF. CDR3 sequence (DNA): TGCGCCAGCAGCTCACGGGGGGGAGACACCGGGGAGCTGTTTTTT.

V gene TRBV5-1 combines with J gene TRBJ2-5; perhaps TRBD1 as D (6 bases). Germline lookup yields CDR1 SGHRS and CDR2 YFSETQ. The CDR3 consists of 15 residues. Trimming removed 4 bases at V and 4 bases at J, with 17 bases between. CDR3 DNA: TGCGCCAGCAGCGACGGGACACCCGGAGGAGAGACCCAGTACTTC. Its translation: CASSDGTPGGETQYF.

The chain carries TRBV19 and TRBJ1-2; no definite D call. Germline-derived CDR1 and CDR2 are LNHDA and SQIVND (reference sequence). The CDR3 is made up of 12 amino acids. Trimming pared 5 bases from V and 7 bases from J, leaving 11 bases between. CDR3 in amino acids: CASSYEAGGYTF. The DNA for the CDR3 is TGTGCCAGTAGTTATGAGGCGGGTGGCTACACCTTC.

This clone has only one observation. The chain employs TRBV10-2 and TRBJ1-2, with 8 bases matching TRBD1. In germline, CDR1 is WSHSY, CDR2 SAAADI. This CDR3 comprises 14 residues. Trimming removed 6 bases from V and 4 bases from J; junction bases left unmatched: 7. The CDR3 DNA reads TGCGCCAGCAGACTCGGGACAGGAGTCTATGGCTACACCTTC. This gives the protein CASRLGTGVYGYTF.

This chain uses TRBV25-1 with TRBJ2-4; 8 nucleotides line up with TRBD1. Trimming took 3 bases from V and 0 from J; bases not matched to a gene: 7. Germline CDR1 and CDR2: MGHDK and SYGVNS. The CDR3 runs 17 residues. CDR3 in amino acids: CASSETSGGLAKNIQYF. The DNA of the CDR3 is TGTGCCAGCAGTGAGACCTCAGGGGGCTTAGCCAAAAACATTCAGTACTTC.

This clone was counted only a few times. The CDR3 here is CASSHRTWGYTF. DNA for the CDR3: TGTGCCAGCAGCCATCGGACTTGGGGCTACACCTTC. This sequence joins TRBV7-2 and TRBJ1-2; D ambiguous. This CDR3 comprises 12 residues. Deletions cut 5 bases from V and 8 bases from J, with 12 bases between. Germline assignment: CDR1 SGHTA and CDR2 FQGNSA.